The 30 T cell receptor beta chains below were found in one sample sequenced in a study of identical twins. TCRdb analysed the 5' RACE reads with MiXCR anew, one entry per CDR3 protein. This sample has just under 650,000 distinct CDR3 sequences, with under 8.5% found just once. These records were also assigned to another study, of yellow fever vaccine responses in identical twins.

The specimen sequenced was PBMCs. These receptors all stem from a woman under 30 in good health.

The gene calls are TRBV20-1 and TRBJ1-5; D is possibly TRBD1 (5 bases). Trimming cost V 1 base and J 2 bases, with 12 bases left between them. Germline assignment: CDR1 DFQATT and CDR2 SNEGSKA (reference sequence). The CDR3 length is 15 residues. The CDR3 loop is CSARVAGVGNQPQHF. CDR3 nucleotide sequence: TGCAGTGCTAGAGTGGCGGGGGTGGGCAATCAGCCCCAGCATTTT.

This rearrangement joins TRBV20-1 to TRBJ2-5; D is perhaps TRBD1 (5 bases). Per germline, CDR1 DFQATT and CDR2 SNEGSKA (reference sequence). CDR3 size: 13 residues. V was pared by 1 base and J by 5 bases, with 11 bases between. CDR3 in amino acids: CSARVGPGETQYF. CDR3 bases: TGCAGTGCTAGAGTAGGTCCAGGGGAGACCCAGTACTTC.

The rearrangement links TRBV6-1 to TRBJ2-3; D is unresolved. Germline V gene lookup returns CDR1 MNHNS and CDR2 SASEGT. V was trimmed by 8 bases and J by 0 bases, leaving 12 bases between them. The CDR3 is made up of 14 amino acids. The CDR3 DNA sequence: TGTGCCAGCGAACCCGGACCGAGCACAGATACGCAGTATTTT. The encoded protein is CASEPGPSTDTQYF.

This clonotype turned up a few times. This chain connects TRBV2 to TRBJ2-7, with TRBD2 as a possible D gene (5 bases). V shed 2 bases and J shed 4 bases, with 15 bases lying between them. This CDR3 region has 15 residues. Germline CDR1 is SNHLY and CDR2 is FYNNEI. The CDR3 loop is CASSETSGIRYEQYV. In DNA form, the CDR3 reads TGTGCCAGCAGTGAAACTTCCGGGATCCGATACGAGCAGTACGTC.

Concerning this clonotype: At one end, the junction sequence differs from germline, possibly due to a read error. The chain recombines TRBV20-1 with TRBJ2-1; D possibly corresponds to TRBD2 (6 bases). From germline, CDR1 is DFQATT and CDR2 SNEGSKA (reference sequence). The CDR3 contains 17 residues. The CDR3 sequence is CCARGLGGRLAYNEQFF. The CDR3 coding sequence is TGCTGTGCTAGGGGTCTTGGGGGGAGGCTCGCCTACAATGAGCAGTTCTTC.

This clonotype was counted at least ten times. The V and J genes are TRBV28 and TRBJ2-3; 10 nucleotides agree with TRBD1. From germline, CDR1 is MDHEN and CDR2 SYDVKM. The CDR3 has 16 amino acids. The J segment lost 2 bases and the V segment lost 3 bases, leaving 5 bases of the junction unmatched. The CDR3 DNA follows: TGTGCCAGCAGTTTGGGGACAGGGGCCTTCACAGATACGCAGTATTTT. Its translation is CASSLGTGAFTDTQYF.

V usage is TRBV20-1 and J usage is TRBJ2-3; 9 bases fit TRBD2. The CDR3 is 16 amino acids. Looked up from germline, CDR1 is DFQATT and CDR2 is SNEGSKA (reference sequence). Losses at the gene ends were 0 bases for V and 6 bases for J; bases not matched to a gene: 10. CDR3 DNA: TGCAGTGCTAGAGATAGGGCGGGGGGGTTGGCGGATACGCAGTATTTT. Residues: CSARDRAGGLADTQYF.

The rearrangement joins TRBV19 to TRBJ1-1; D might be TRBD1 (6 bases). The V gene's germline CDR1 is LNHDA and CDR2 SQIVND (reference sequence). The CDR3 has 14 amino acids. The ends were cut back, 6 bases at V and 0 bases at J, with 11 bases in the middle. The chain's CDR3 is CASSGRQVNTEAFF. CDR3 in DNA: TGTGCCAGTAGCGGTAGACAGGTGAACACTGAAGCTTTCTTT.

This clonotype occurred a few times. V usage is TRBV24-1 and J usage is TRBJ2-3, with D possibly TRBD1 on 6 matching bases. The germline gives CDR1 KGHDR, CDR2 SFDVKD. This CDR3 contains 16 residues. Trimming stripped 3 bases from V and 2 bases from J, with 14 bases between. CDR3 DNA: TGTGCCACCAGTGATCCGACAGGAGCCCCCACAGATACGCAGTATTTT. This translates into CATSDPTGAPTDTQYF.

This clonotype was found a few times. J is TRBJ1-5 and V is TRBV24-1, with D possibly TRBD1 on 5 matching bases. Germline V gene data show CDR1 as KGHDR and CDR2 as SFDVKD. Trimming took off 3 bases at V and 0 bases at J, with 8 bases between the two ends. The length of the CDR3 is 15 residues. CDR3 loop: CATSDTTGSNQPQHF. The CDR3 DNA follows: TGTGCCACCAGTGATACTACAGGTAGCAATCAGCCCCAGCATTTT.

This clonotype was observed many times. The CDR3 loop is CASRDQGSSTDTQYF. The CDR3 nucleotides are TGTGCCAGCAGAGATCAGGGGTCTAGCACAGATACGCAGTATTTT. The J gene is TRBJ2-3, the V gene TRBV2; TRBD1 is a possible D gene (6 bases). Germline V gene data show CDR1 as SNHLY and CDR2 as FYNNEI. This CDR3 has 15 residues. The V end lost 6 bases, the J end lost 0 bases, and 13 bases lay between the germline ends.

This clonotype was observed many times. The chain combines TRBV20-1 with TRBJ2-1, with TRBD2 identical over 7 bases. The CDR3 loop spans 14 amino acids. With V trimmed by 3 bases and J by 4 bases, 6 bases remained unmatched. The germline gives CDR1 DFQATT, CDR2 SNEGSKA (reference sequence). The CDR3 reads CSASRGGSYNEQFF. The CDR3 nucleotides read TGCAGTGCTAGTCGCGGCGGGAGTTACAATGAGCAGTTCTTC.

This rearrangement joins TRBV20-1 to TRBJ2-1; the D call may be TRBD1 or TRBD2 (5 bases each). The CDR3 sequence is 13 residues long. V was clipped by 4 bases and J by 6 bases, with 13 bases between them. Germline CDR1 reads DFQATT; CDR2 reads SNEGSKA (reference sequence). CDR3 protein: CSATRGTSNEQFF. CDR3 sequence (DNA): TGCAGTGCTACCCGTGGGACCAGCAATGAGCAGTTCTTC.

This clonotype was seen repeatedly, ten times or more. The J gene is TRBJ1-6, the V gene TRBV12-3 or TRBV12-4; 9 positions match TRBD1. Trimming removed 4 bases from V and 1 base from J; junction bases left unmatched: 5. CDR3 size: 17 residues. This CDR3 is CASSSTGGVSYNSPLHF. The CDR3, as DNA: TGTGCCAGCAGTTCGACAGGGGGAGTTTCCTATAATTCACCCCTCCACTTT.

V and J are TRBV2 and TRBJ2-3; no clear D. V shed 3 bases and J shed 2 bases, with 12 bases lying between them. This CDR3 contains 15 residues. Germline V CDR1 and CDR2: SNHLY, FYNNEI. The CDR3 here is CASSDPGQITDTQYF. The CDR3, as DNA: TGTGCCAGCAGTGATCCCGGTCAGATCACAGATACGCAGTATTTT.

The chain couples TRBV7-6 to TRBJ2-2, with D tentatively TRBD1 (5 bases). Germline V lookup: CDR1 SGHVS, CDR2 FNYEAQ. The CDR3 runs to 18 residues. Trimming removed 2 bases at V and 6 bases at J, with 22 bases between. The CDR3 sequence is CASSLFPGPESGSGELFF. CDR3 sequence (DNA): TGTGCCAGCAGCTTATTTCCAGGGCCGGAATCGGGCTCCGGGGAGCTGTTTTTT.

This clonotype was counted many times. Written as DNA, the CDR3 is TGTGCCAGCAGCCAAGAGGGGACCGCAAAGAGCTCCTACGAGCAGTACTTC. It is translated as CASSQEGTAKSSYEQYF. This chain uses TRBV3-1 with TRBJ2-7, with D perhaps assigned TRBD1 or TRBD2 (5 bases each). From germline, CDR1 is LGHDT and CDR2 YNNKEL (reference sequence). The V gene lost 0 bases and the J gene lost 0 bases, with 15 bases spanning the gap. The CDR3 spans 17 residues.

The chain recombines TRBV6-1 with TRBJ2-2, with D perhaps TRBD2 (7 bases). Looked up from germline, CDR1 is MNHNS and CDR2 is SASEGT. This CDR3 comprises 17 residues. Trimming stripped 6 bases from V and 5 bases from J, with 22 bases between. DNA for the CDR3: TGTGCCAGCAGCCCCACCTGGGGGGGCGCCGGTACCGGGGAGCTGTTTTTT. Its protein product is CASSPTWGGAGTGELFF.

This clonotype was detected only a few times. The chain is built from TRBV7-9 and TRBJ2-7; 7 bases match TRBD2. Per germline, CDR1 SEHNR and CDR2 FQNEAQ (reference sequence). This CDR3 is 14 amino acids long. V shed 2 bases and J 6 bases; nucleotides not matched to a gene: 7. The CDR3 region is CASSLREGIREQYF. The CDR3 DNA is TGTGCCAGCAGCTTAAGGGAGGGAATTCGCGAGCAGTACTTC.

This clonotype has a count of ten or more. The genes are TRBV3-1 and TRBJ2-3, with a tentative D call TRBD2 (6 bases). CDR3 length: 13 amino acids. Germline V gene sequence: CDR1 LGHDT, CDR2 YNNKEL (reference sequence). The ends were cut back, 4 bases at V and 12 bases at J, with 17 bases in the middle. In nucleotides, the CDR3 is TGTGCCAGCAGCCGAAACCGGGACTTTCCTCAGTATTTT. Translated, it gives CASSRNRDFPQYF.

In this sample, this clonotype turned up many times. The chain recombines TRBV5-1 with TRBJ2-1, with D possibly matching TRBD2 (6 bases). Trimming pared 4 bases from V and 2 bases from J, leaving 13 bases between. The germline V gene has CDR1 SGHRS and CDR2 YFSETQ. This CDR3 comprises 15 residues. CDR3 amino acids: CASSLRDGTYNEQFF. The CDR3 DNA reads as TGCGCCAGCAGCCTGCGGGACGGAACCTACAATGAGCAGTTCTTC.

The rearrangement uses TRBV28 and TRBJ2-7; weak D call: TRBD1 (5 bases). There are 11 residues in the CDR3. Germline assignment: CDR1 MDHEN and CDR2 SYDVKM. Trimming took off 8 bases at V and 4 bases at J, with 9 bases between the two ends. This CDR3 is CASGAGYEQYF. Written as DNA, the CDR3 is TGTGCCAGCGGGGCCGGGTACGAGCAGTACTTC. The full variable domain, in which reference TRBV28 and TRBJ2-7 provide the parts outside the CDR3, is DVKVTQSSRYLVKRTGEKVFLECVQDMDHENMFWYRQDPGLGLRLIYFSYDVKMKEKGDIPEGYSVSREKKERFSLILESASTNQTSMYLCASGAGYEQYFGPGTRLTVT.

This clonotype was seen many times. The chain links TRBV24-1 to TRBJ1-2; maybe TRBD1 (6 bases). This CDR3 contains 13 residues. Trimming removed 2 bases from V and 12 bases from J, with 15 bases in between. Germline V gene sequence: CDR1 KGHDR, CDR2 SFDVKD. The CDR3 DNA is TGTGCCACCAGTGATTCTCTGGGACACGGCAACACCTTC. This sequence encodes CATSDSLGHGNTF.

The CDR3 coding sequence is TGTGCCAGCTCACCACAGGGGGTTGCCTACAATGAGCAGTTCTTC. Translated: CASSPQGVAYNEQFF. The rearrangement uses TRBV18 and TRBJ2-1; D might be TRBD1 (6 bases). Germline CDR1 is KGHSH and CDR2 is LQKENI. The ends were cut back, 1 base at V and 2 bases at J, with 9 bases in the middle. The CDR3 covers 15 residues. Variable domain in full (rest from reference TRBV18 and TRBJ2-1): NAGVMQNPRHLVRRRGQEARLRCSPMKGHSHVYWYRQLPEEGLKFMVYLQKENIIDESGMPKERFSAEFPKEGPSILRIQQVVRGDSAAYFCASSPQGVAYNEQFFGPGTRLTVL.

The CDR3: CASSVQEGVNTEAFF. DNA for the CDR3: TGTGCCAGCAGCGTACAGGAAGGGGTGAACACTGAAGCTTTCTTT. This rearrangement joins TRBV6-1 to TRBJ1-1, with D possibly matching TRBD1 (5 bases). The CDR3 has 15 residues. Trimming cost V 6 bases and J 0 bases, with 14 bases left between them. The germline CDR1 and CDR2 sequences are MNHNS and SASEGT.

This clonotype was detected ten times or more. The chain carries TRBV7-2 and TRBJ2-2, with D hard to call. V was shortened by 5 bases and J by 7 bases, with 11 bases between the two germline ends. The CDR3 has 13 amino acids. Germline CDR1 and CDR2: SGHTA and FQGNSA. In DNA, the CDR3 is TGTGCCAGCAGCCCCCGGGTCGTCGGGGAGCTGTTTTTT. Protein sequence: CASSPRVVGELFF.

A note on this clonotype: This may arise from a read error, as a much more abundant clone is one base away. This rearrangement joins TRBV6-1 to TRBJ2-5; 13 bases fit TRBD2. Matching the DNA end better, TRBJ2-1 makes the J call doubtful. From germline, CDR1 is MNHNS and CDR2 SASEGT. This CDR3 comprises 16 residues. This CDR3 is CASSGLAGAEEETQFF. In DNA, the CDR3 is TGTGCCAGCTCCGGACTAGCGGGGGCGGAAGAAGAGACCCAGTTCTTC.

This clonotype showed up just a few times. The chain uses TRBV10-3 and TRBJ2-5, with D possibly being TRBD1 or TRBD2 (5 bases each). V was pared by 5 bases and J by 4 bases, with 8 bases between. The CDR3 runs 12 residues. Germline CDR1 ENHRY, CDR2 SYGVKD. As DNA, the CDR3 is TGTGCCATCAGTTGGGACCTAGAGACCCAGTACTTC. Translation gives CAISWDLETQYF.

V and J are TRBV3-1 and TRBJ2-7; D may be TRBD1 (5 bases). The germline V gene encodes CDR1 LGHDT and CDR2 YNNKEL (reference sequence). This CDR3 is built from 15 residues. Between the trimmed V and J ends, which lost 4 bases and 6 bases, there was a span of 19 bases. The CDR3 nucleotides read TGTGCCAGCAGCCTCGGTGGGGCTAGTCGCGTCGAGCAGTACTTC. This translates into CASSLGGASRVEQYF.

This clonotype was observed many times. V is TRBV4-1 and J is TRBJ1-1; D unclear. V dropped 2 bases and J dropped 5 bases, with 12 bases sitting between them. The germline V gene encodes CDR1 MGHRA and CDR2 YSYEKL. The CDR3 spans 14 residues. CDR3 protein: CASSQWTDSTEAFF. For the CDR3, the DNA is TGCGCCAGCAGCCAATGGACGGATTCTACTGAAGCTTTCTTT.